The sequence of this TCR beta chain was determined in a study of blood T cell repertoires in COVID-19. Measured with immunoSEQ multiplex PCR; TCRdb has only the in-frame clones, and not every one. The sample holds approximately 50,000 clones, around nine tenths seen once. The germline gives CDR1 DFQATT, CDR2 SNEGSKA (reference sequence). The germline V and J ends were trimmed by 6 bases and 3 bases, with 6 bases remaining between them. The CDR3 has 10 residues. The sample consisted of peripheral blood. The chain carries TRBV20-1 and TRBJ2-7, with D uncertain. The clonotype comes from a human donor in a cohort sampled during active COVID-19. CDR3 in amino acids: CSAENYEQYF. CDR3 nucleotide sequence: TGCAGTGCAGAGAACTACGAGCAGTACTTC.